The entry below gives a single T cell receptor beta chain sequence along with its context. What it binds is not known. The record originates from a study of cytomegalovirus exposure and HLA in healthy donors. At the level of the study: As an earlier analysis found, about 179 million T cells yielded 117 million unique TCR beta sequences. Whole-study findings and limits: A later analysis showed HLA-associated TCR beta chains outstripping equally common others in clonal expansion.

V lost 7 bases, J lost 4 bases, and 13 bases lay in between. CDR1 is SNHLY and CDR2 is FYNNEI in the germline V gene. The CDR3 sequence is 13 residues long. The PCR made use of 60 Vbeta and 13 Jbeta primers. Sequencing was performed with immunoSEQ multiplex PCR; in TCRdb, only in-frame clones are kept and a portion is missing. Of roughly 200,000 clones detected, around four fifths appear once; the ten largest clones hold less than 3%. The gene calls are TRBV2 and TRBJ1-2, with D tentatively TRBD1 (5 bases). The sample consisted of PBMCs. The TCR originated in a middle-aged woman in good health and CMV-seronegative. The CDR3 region is CASIAGQGYGYTF. The CDR3 bases are TGTGCCAGCATCGCGGGGCAGGGCTATGGCTACACCTTC.